This passage covers 6 T cell receptor beta chains from one sample sequenced in a study of blood T cell repertoires in COVID-19. Profiled with immunoSEQ multiplex PCR; TCRdb holds only in-frame clones, not every one. Counted here are 150,000 or so clones, 82% occurring once; the ten biggest clones make up 15% to 20%. Sequenced sample: PBMCs or T cells enriched from blood (not recorded which). The origin of the receptors is a man aged 60 to 69 who had recovered from COVID-19.

The chain has TRBV6-5 and TRBJ2-2; 8 bases agree with TRBD1. This CDR3 has 14 amino acids. Trimming cost V 6 bases and J 7 bases; bases outside gene matches: 7. Per the germline V gene, CDR1 is MNHEY and CDR2 is SVGAGI. The CDR3 region has the DNA TGTGCCAGCAGGTGGACAGGGCTTGGCGGGGAGCTGTTTTTT. Translated: CASRWTGLGGELFF.

This clone has just one count. The V gene is TRBV5-1, the J gene TRBJ2-1; D remains unclear. Trimming left V 0 bases short and J 5 bases short, with 9 bases between. Germline V gene lookup returns CDR1 SGHRS and CDR2 YFSETQ. This CDR3 region has 14 residues. This CDR3 is CASSLALTDNEQFF. The CDR3 coding sequence is TGCGCCAGCAGCTTGGCTCTAACGGACAATGAGCAGTTCTTC.

V usage is TRBV27 and J usage is TRBJ2-1; 8 bases are a match to TRBD2. Losses at the gene ends were 2 bases for V and 6 bases for J; bases not matched to a gene: 15. Germline loops: CDR1 MNHEY, CDR2 SMNVEV (reference sequence). The CDR3 consists of 18 residues. CDR3: CASSLKLGGTRQVNEQFF. In DNA, the CDR3 is TGTGCCAGCAGTTTAAAGTTGGGCGGGACTAGGCAAGTCAATGAGCAGTTCTTC.

The chain uses TRBV3-1 (or the pseudogene TRBV3-2) and TRBJ2-2; D is unclear. Germline V gives CDR1 LGHDT, CDR2 YNNKEL (reference sequence). This CDR3 comprises 15 residues. V was cut by 0 bases and J by 7 bases, with 12 bases left in between. Here the CDR3 DNA reads TGTGCCAGCAGCCAAGATCGTCGTACAGACGGGGAGCTGTTTTTT. It codes for CASSQDRRTDGELFF.

This clone was seen a few times. This chain uses TRBV3-1 (or the pseudogene TRBV3-2) with TRBJ1-4, with 7 bases lining up with TRBD1. The germline CDR1 and CDR2 sequences are LGHDT and YNNKEL (reference sequence). J was trimmed by 7 bases and V by 5 bases; bases with no gene match: 7. The CDR3 loop spans 14 amino acids. The CDR3 loop is CASSFRQGTEKLFF. The DNA for the CDR3 is TGTGCCAGCAGCTTCCGACAGGGTACTGAAAAACTGTTTTTT.

The chain couples TRBV7-2 to TRBJ1-1, with 7 bases matching TRBD1. The germline CDR1 and CDR2 sequences are SGHTA and FQGNSA. Trimming at V came to 2 bases and at J to 6 bases, leaving 9 bases not matched to a gene. This CDR3 is built from 15 residues. CDR3 region: CASSLLAGGFSEAFF. The CDR3 DNA reads TGTGCCAGCAGCTTATTGGCAGGGGGGTTCTCTGAAGCTTTCTTT.